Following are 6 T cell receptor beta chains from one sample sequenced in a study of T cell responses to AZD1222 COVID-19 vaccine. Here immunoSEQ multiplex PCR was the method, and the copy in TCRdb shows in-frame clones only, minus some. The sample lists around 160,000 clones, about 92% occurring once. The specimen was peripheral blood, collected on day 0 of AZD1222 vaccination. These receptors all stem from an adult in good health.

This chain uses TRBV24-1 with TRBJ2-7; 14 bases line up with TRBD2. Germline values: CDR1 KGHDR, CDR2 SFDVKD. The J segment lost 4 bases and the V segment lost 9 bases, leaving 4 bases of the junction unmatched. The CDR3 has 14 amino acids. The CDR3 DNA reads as TGTGCCACCTGGACTAGCGGGGGGACGTACGAGCAGTACTTC. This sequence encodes CATWTSGGTYEQYF.

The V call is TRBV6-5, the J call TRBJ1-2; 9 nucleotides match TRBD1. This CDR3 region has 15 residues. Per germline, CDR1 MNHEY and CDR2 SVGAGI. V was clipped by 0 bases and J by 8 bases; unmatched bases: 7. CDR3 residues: CASSYSITGGIGYTF. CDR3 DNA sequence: TGTGCCAGCAGTTACTCGATTACAGGGGGCATCGGCTACACCTTC.

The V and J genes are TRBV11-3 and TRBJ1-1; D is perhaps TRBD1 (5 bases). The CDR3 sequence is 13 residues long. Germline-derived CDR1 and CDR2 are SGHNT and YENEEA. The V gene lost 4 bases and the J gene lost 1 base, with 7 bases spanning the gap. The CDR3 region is CASSSGRNTEAFF. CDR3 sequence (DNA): TGTGCCAGCAGCTCAGGGAGGAACACTGAAGCTTTCTTT.

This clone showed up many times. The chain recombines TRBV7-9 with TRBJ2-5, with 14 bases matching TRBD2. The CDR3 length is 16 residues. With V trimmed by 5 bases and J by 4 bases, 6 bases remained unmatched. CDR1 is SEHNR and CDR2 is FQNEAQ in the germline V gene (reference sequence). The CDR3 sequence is CASSPRGLAGAETQYF. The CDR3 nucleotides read TGTGCCAGCAGCCCCCGGGGACTAGCGGGAGCAGAGACCCAGTACTTC.

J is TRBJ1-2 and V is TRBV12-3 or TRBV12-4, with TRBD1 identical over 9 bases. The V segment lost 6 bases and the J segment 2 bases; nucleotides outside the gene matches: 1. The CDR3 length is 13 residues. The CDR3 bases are TGTGCCAGCAGAGGGACAGGGAACTATGGCTACACCTTC. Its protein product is CASRGTGNYGYTF.

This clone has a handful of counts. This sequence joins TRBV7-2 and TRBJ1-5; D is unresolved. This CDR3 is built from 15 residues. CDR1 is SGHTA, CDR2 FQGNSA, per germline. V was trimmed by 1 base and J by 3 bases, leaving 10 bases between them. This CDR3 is CASSLEAGLNQPQHF. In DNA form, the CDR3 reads TGTGCCAGCAGCTTAGAGGCAGGCCTCAATCAGCCCCAGCATTTT.